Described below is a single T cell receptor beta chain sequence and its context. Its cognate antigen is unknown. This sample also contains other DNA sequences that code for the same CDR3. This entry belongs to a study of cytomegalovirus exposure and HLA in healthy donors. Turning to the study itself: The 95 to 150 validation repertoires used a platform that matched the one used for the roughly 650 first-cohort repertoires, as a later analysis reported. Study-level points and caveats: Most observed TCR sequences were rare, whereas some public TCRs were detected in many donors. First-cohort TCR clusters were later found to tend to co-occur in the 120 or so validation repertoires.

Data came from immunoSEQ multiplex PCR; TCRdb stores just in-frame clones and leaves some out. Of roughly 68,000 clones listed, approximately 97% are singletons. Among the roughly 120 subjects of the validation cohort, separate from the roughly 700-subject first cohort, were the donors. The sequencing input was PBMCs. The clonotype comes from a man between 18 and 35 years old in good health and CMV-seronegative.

The CDR3 loop reads CASSLVRGGQETQYF. The CDR3 nucleotides read TGCGCCAGCAGCCTGGTCCGGGGGGGCCAAGAGACCCAGTACTTC. V gene TRBV5-1 combines with J gene TRBJ2-5; TRBD2 matches 8 bases. The J segment lost 1 base and the V segment lost 4 bases, leaving 6 bases of the junction unmatched. CDR3 length: 15 residues. Germline lookup yields CDR1 SGHRS and CDR2 YFSETQ. The whole variable domain, remainder taken from reference TRBV5-1 and TRBJ2-5, is KAGVTQTPRYLIKTRGQQVTLSCSPISGHRSVSWYQQTPGQGLQFLFEYFSETQRNKGNFPGRFSGRQFSNSRSEMNVSTLELGDSALYLCASSLVRGGQETQYFGPGTRLLVL.